This T cell receptor beta chain is from a study of control samples from healthy donors and cancer patients. From germline, CDR1 is PRHDT and CDR2 FYEKMQ (reference sequence). The V gene lost 6 bases and the J gene lost 5 bases, with 13 bases spanning the gap. The CDR3 extends over 13 amino acids. The table lists this clone with a count of one. This table comes from immunoSEQ multiplex PCR, and its TCRdb copy is limited to in-frame clones, with some not included. The table includes 170,000 or so clones, 94% detected once. This sequence joins TRBV13 and TRBJ1-1; D possibly corresponds to TRBD1 (6 bases). Sequencing was carried out using blood. This sequence was found in a woman younger than 30 in good health. CDR3 nucleotide sequence: TGTGCCAGCAGTGAGGGGGGAGGAACTGAAGCTTTCTTT. Encoded protein: CASSEGGGTEAFF.